Listed here are 9 T cell receptor beta chains from one sample, sequenced in a study of T cell repertoires in cytomegalovirus infection. TCRdb recomputed calls from the reads with MiXCR, one row per CDR3 protein. The sample yields about 200,000 distinct CDR3 sequences, 8% to 10% seen once. Specimen: PBMCs. These receptors came from a human donor in good health (CMV status not recorded). Some clones in this sample may be carry-over from other donors' samples.

The chain combines TRBV7-9 with TRBJ2-3; D is perhaps TRBD2 (6 bases). The CDR3 totals 13 residues. The V end was cut by 4 bases, the J end by 4 bases, with 9 bases between. The V gene's germline CDR1 is SEHNR and CDR2 FQNEAQ (reference sequence). The CDR3 DNA is TGTGCCAGCAGCTCCTCGGGAGCAGATACGCAGTATTTT. It encodes CASSSSGADTQYF.

This clonotype was seen at least ten times. The chain carries TRBV7-9 and TRBJ1-4; D not resolved. V lost 6 bases and J lost 8, with 13 bases in between. The CDR3 totals 13 residues. Germline-derived CDR1 and CDR2 are SEHNR and FQNEAQ (reference sequence). The CDR3 bases are TGTGCCAGCAGTGAAACGTCCGGGGAAAAACTGTTTTTT. It specifies CASSETSGEKLFF.

This clonotype was observed many times. The chain employs TRBV29-1 and TRBJ1-2; 8 bases agree with TRBD1. There are 13 residues in the CDR3. The germline V gene encodes CDR1 SQVTM and CDR2 ANQGSEA. With V trimmed by 7 bases and J by 4 bases, 8 bases remained unmatched. CDR3 DNA: TGCAGCGGATCACAGGGGGTCGGCTATGGCTACACCTTC. Translated, it gives CSGSQGVGYGYTF.

This clonotype came up many times. V usage is TRBV7-2 and J usage is TRBJ2-1; D not resolved. There are 12 residues in the CDR3. V was trimmed by 3 bases and J by 8 bases, leaving 8 bases between them. From germline, CDR1 is SGHTA and CDR2 FQGNSA. The CDR3 here is CASSLMSDEQFF. DNA of the CDR3: TGTGCCAGCAGCTTGATGAGTGATGAGCAGTTCTTC.

The table lists this clonotype with many counts. The chain is built from TRBV7-6 and TRBJ2-2; TRBD1 matches at 12 bases. J was trimmed by 6 bases and V by 7 bases; bases with no gene match: 15. This CDR3 is built from 18 residues. Germline V gives CDR1 SGHVS, CDR2 FNYEAQ. In DNA, the CDR3 is TGTGCCAGCAATCCCACCGCGCCGGGACAGGGGGCGTCCGGGGAGCTGTTTTTT. Protein product: CASNPTAPGQGASGELFF.

The V gene is TRBV6-2 or TRBV6-3, the J gene TRBJ2-7; tentative D call: TRBD2 (5 bases). Germline V gene sequence: CDR1 MNHEY, CDR2 SVGEGT. The length of the CDR3 is 15 residues. V lost 3 bases and J 3 bases, leaving 15 bases between the germline ends. Written as DNA, the CDR3 is TGTGCCAGCAGTTATGACTACGACCTTGACTACGAGCAGTACTTC. Encoded protein: CASSYDYDLDYEQYF.

This clonotype was picked up a small number of times. This chain uses TRBV7-6 with TRBJ2-6, with unresolved D. The length of the CDR3 is 13 residues. Germline loops: CDR1 SGHVS, CDR2 FNYEAQ. Trimming took 5 bases from V and 4 from J, leaving 6 bases between them. CDR3 nucleotide sequence: TGTGCCAGCAGCGCGATAGGGGCCAACGTCCTGACTTTC. The encoded protein is CASSAIGANVLTF.

A few counts support this clonotype. The chain has TRBV30 and TRBJ1-3, with D hard to call. CDR1 is GTSNPN and CDR2 is SVGIG in the germline V gene (reference sequence). The CDR3 is 13 amino acids. V lost 6 bases, J lost 0 bases, and 9 bases lay in between. The CDR3 protein is CACDKSSGNTIYF. CDR3 nucleotides: TGTGCCTGCGACAAGAGCTCTGGAAACACCATATATTTT.

This clonotype was detected only a few times. The genes are TRBV10-3 and TRBJ2-3; TRBD2 is a possible D gene (7 bases). Germline-derived CDR1 and CDR2 are ENHRY and SYGVKD. CDR3 size: 15 residues. The V and J ends lost 2 bases and 1 base respectively, with 10 bases between them. The CDR3 region is CAISEAGAGTDTQYF. The DNA of the CDR3 is TGTGCCATCAGTGAGGCGGGGGCCGGCACAGATACGCAGTATTTT.